This section outlines one T cell receptor beta chain sequence together with its context. This record comes from a study of control samples from healthy donors and cancer patients. Produced via immunoSEQ multiplex PCR; TCRdb's table is partial and in-frame only. The sample has about 220,000 clones, around 94% seen once. This CDR3 contains 13 residues. Germline V gene data show CDR1 as SGHNT and CDR2 as YYREEE (reference sequence). With 4 bases removed from V and 5 bases from J, the gap between germline ends came to 9 bases. The receptor was derived from a man in his fifties or sixties in good health. This chain joins TRBV5-4 and TRBJ2-2; no firm D call. Material for sequencing was blood. CDR3 protein: CASSNARTGELFF. The CDR3 coding sequence is TGTGCCAGCAGCAACGCACGTACCGGGGAGCTGTTTTTT. Based on the CDR3 plus reference TRBV5-4 and TRBJ2-2, the full variable domain is ETGVTQSPTHLIKTRGQQVTLRCSSQSGHNTVSWYQQALGQGPQFIFQYYREEENGRGNFPPRFSGLQFPNYSSELNVNALELDDSALYLCASSNARTGELFFGEGSRLTVL.